This TCR beta chain was documented in a study of T cell repertoires in cytomegalovirus infection. The overall study: Well-studied HLA-B-restricted CMV epitopes were used in the study alongside recently identified HLA-C-restricted ones.

V was cut by 7 bases and J by 5 bases, with 14 bases left in between. The CDR3 length is 14 residues. Germline values: CDR1 SEHNR, CDR2 FQNEAQ (reference sequence). Each CDR3 protein gets one entry after TCRdb re-called the reads with MiXCR. This table holds roughly 700,000 distinct CDR3 sequences, roughly 36% found once. General study findings and limits: Across the ex vivo response, the dominant clonotypes were HLA-C-restricted CMV-specific TCR beta clonotypes. Individuals carrying CMV plus the relevant HLA were identified by cumulative frequency of public TCR beta families.

This clonotype was found a few times. The antigen is undetermined. This specimen was cultured PBMCs, taken from culture after CMV antigen stimulation. The receptor was derived from a human donor in good health (CMV status not recorded). Some clones in this sample may be carry-over from other donors' samples. V usage is TRBV7-9 and J usage is TRBJ1-4, with D uncertain. CDR3 protein: CASTQTGWNEKLFF. CDR3 coding DNA: TGTGCCAGCACCCAGACCGGCTGGAATGAAAAACTGTTTTTT.